This record concerns one T cell receptor (beta chain) sequence. It has no known antigen specificity. No per-base quality is available; no much larger clone lies one base away. The cysteine opens and the phenylalanine closes a CDR3 of 14 amino acids. Just the 42-base CDR3 DNA is kept, in frame starting at base 1. Per the germline V gene (reference sequence), SGHNT is the CDR1 and YYREEE is the CDR2. Germline trimming amounts to 4 bases on V and 5 bases on J, with 7 as the count of junction bases outside the gene matches. The library came from 5' RACE. Sequencing instrument: Illumina HiSeq 2000. Template switching introduced a universal primer binding site; the final cDNA contained a unique molecular identifier, enabling accurate counting of TCR cDNA molecules. First-strand cDNA for TCR alpha and beta chains was synthesized from specific primers in the conserved constant-segment region. Each cDNA library was double barcoded, with a SMART-Mk sample barcode plus Illumina barcodes, to control for contamination. Two successive PCR steps introduced TruSeq adapter sequences along with Illumina sample barcodes. The TCR alpha and beta cDNA libraries were sequenced on the Illumina HiSeq platform using custom primers. The paper's data handling went like this. Unique molecular identifiers were extracted from raw reads with MiGEC, and CDR3 positions were determined with MiXCR. Recombination models were inferred per individual with the repgenHMM and IGoR tools using an EM algorithm. The analysis of shared clonotypes was done with the tcR package in R, with sharing normalized by the product of cloneset sizes. Out-of-frame nonproductive sequences were analyzed to study raw recombination free of thymic and clonal selection effects. TCRdb cleaned the public reads at Q25 with fastp, built clones with MiXCR and kept in-frame beta chains. Each entry merges the rows of one CDR3 protein and shows their most common DNA and genes. V and J calls and clone size were set by TCRdb, not the authors. A total of about 470,000 distinct CDR3 sequences appear in this sample, approximately 24% of them only once. The ten largest clones capture 2.9% of the sample.

Every donor was a healthy Caucasian. The twin cohort comprised three pairs of female monozygotic twins, all aged roughly 18 to 30 years. Positive isolation kits from Invitrogen were used to isolate CD4+ and CD8+ T cell populations. The sample originates from a study of identical twins (dated by TCRdb to 2016 to 2018). Turning to the overall study: The study deep-sequenced TCR alpha and beta repertoires from monozygotic twins, unrelated adults of various ages and cord blood to test whether fetal clonotypes persist. To rule out contamination, replicate twin experiments were performed at different times with different library preparation protocols. The investigation overall reported the following: In monozygotic twins, out-of-frame TCR alpha sharing was systematically underestimated by recombination models, although the models agreed with sharing between unrelated individuals. The excess sharing between twins in beta out-of-frame sequences was weaker because fewer shared sequences reduced the signal-to-noise ratio. Invariant T cells such as MAIT and iNKT could partly confound zero-insertion analyses, although diverse VJ usage argued against such confounding for most clonotypes. Because the same donors could not be followed over many years, conclusions were based on cross-sectional statistical analysis. Out-of-frame TCR alpha sequences shared between twins showed an excess of low generation-probability sequences compared with coincidental sharing between unrelated individuals. Abundant cord blood beta clonotypes had fewer insertions, young adult naive repertoires showed a similar but weaker trend, and memory repertoires showed no such trend.

These data were also filed under a second study, of T cells expressing NK-cell markers. In that second paper, the authors write: Fewer than ten donors provided sorted CD3+CD56+NKG2C+, CD3+CD56+NKG2C- and CD3+CD56-NKG2C+ T-cell subsets, whose TCR beta-chain repertoires were profiled. Among the eight sequenced donors, only one was HCMV-seronegative, while the other seven were HCMV-seropositive. In several experiments an anti-gammadeltaTCR antibody was added to restrict sorting to alphabetaTCR-expressing T cells. In more than 5 donors, the dominant CD3+CD56+NKG2C+ clonotypes ranked among the top 10 CD8+ clonotypes, making up 1.0-7.0% of CD8+ T cells. Those dominant clonotypes were again the most abundant among CD3+CD56-NKG2C+ cells in several donors, at about 28.3-60.1%. It remained unclear whether the expanded NKG2C-expressing T cell clones were specific for HCMV antigens. Randomly selected healthy volunteers, three men and five women, were used as the eight sequenced donors. To determine HCMV serostatus, a commercial ELISA kit was used to detect HCMV-specific IgG in serum. MIGEC was used to demultiplex reads and group reads by UMI, and MiTCR was used to assemble and quantify clonotypes. To exclude erroneous sequences, any TCR cDNA sequence not supported by at least two reads was discarded. The tcR package was used for downstream repertoire analysis, and clonotypes were matched across fractions by CDR3 nucleotide sequence plus V segment. VDJmatch was used to annotate antigen specificity against VDJdb, with one amino acid substitution in CDR3 allowed.

The receptor comes from a woman younger than 30 in good health. Input material: CD4+ T cells sorted from blood. The chain is assembled from TRBV5-4 and TRBJ2-7; 9 nucleotides in the junction match TRBD1. This receptor carries the CDR3 CASSPGTGSDEQYF. The nucleotides read TGTGCCAGCAGCCCCGGGACAGGGAGTGACGAGCAGTACTTC.